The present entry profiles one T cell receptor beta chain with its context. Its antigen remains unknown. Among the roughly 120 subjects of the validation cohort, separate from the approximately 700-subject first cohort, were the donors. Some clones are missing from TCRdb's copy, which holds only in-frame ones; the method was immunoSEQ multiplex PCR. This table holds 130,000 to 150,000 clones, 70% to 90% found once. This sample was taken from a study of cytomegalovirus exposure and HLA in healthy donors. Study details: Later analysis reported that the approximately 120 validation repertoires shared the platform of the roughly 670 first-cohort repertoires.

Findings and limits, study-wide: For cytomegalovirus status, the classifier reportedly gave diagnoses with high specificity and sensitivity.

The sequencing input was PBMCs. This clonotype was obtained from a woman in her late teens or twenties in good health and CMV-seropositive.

The CDR3 spells CASSQEAGGYNEQFF. CDR3 nucleotides: TGTGCCAGCAGCCAGGAAGCGGGGGGTTACAATGAGCAGTTCTTC. The chain carries TRBV14 and TRBJ2-1; 9 bases map to TRBD2. With V trimmed by 3 bases and J by 4 bases, 4 bases remained unmatched. Per the germline V gene, CDR1 is SGHDN and CDR2 is FVKESK. The CDR3 sequence is 15 residues long.